Listed below are T cell receptor beta chains from one sample, sequenced in a study of shared clonotypes between healthy human individuals. The table came from immunoSEQ multiplex PCR; TCRdb's copy has only in-frame clones and leaves some out. The sample holds 2 million to 2.5 million clones, just under 95% seen once. The sequenced material came from naive CD4+ T cells from PBMCs. These receptors all come from a man aged 18-30 years in good health. Some clones in this sample may be carry-over from other donors' samples. The conserved cysteine and the conserved F or W are not part of the CDR3 here. The D gene is left open where the match is weak.

D,J,V,CDR3
.,TRBJ1-1,TRBV5-1,ASSPSGNTEAF
.,TRBJ1-1,TRBV2,ASSPRGDGTEAF
.,TRBJ2-7,TRBV27,ASFSSRGNGVYEQY
TRBD2,TRBJ2-1,TRBV5-6,ASSPRKLSGSPYNEQF
.,TRBJ1-1,TRBV5-1,ASSFPGTDPTEAF
TRBD1,TRBJ2-7,TRBV28,ASSLMDRGPQEQY
.,TRBJ1-4,TRBV6-1,ASSVRPGEKLF
TRBD1,TRBJ2-7,TRBV2,ASRTGIVSYEQY
.,TRBJ1-6,TRBV4-1,ASSREARDGRSPLH
.,TRBJ1-1,TRBV20-1,SAFNQGKAF
.,TRBJ2-7,TRBV4-1,ASSQLLPRDEQY
.,TRBJ2-5,TRBV28,ASSGAGAATQY
.,TRBJ1-4,TRBV5-6,ASSLGVGRRGEKLF
TRBD2,TRBJ2-3,TRBV10-3,AIRAFGLARSTDTQY
.,TRBJ2-2,TRBV15,ATSREVGGELF
.,TRBJ2-3,TRBV30,AWSPRDTQY
.,TRBJ1-1,TRBV11-2,ASSPRTWTGLPEAF
.,TRBJ2-7,TRBV5-1,ASSTRGEGGYYEQY
TRBD1,TRBJ2-7,TRBV6-6,ASSIRTGGYEQY
TRBD2,TRBJ2-1,TRBV9,ASSVATSGDEQF
.,TRBJ2-2,TRBV4-1,ASSHGAATGELF
.,TRBJ1-2,TRBV7-9,ASSLGPDLYGYT
TRBD1,TRBJ1-5,TRBV19,ASSMGQGNQPQH
.,TRBJ2-5,TRBV28,ASSFYRGQETQY
.,TRBJ1-5,TRBV30,AWSDLSNQPQH
TRBD2,TRBJ2-5,TRBV10-1,ASRGLAGLQETQY
.,TRBJ2-3,TRBV28,ASSSADTQY
TRBD2,TRBJ2-7,TRBV5-1,ASSLVVAGVYEQY
.,TRBJ1-2,TRBV25-1,ASRASGGLYGYT
TRBD1,TRBJ2-5,TRBV27,ASSFGQGAQTQY
.,TRBJ1-1,TRBV2,ASSARQVNTEAF
TRBD2,TRBJ2-2,TRBV27,ASSFAPSGTSGTGELF
.,TRBJ2-5,TRBV5-1,ASSKAVQETQY
TRBD1,TRBJ1-5,TRBV4-1,ASSPGTGELSNQPQH
.,TRBJ2-2,TRBV11-2,ASSFSLASYTGELF
.,TRBJ1-1,TRBV30,AWQTGSNTEAF
.,TRBJ1-5,TRBV7-3,ASLRSHTPERAQH
.,TRBJ1-3,TRBV4-1,ASSQDYPGAGVTGNTIY
.,TRBJ1-3,TRBV5-4,ASSLLAGNTIY
.,TRBJ2-1,TRBV7-9,ASSEKGGVYNEQF
.,TRBJ2-5,TRBV7-9,ASSSPQETQY
TRBD2,TRBJ2-1,TRBV28,ASSFVAGGPSSREQF
.,TRBJ1-4,TRBV4-1,ASSQSMREKLF
TRBD2,TRBJ2-5,TRBV4-1,ASSPRTSGRAYETQY
.,TRBJ2-1,TRBV5-1,ASSFTADYNEQF
TRBD1,TRBJ2-6,TRBV2,ASSGTGTGANVLT
.,TRBJ2-3,TRBV7-3,ASSLSPSTDTQY
TRBD1,TRBJ1-6,TRBV7-2,ASRQPGQRSSPLH
.,TRBJ1-1,TRBV6-5,ASSYSRLGTEAF
.,TRBJ1-2,TRBV6-1,ASSEGYPGQGGYT
TRBD1,TRBJ1-5,TRBV6-5,ASNPGQGPNQPQH
.,TRBJ2-1,TRBV2,ATSVYNEQF
TRBD1,TRBJ1-5,TRBV6-5,ASREGGQPQH
TRBD1,TRBJ1-2,TRBV18,ASSPYSPAGGNINGYT